Following are 7 T cell receptor beta chains from one sample sequenced in a study of OX40 agonist ivuxolimab in advanced cancers. Method: immunoSEQ multiplex PCR; TCRdb's copy keeps in-frame clones and lacks some. The data hold 60,000 to 100,000 clones, with 92% observed a single time. The material sequenced was CD4+ or CD8+ T cells sorted from blood, taken in a trial of the OX40 agonist ivuxolimab. The source is an adult with an advanced solid tumor such as melanoma, head and neck, liver or kidney cancer.

This chain links TRBV5-6 with TRBJ2-3; 8 bases map to TRBD2. The CDR3 runs 15 residues. Trimming cost V 2 bases and J 5 bases; bases outside gene matches: 7. CDR1 is SGHDT, CDR2 YYEEEE, per germline. The CDR3 here is CASSFRAGGVDTQYF. As DNA, the CDR3 is TGTGCCAGCAGCTTTAGGGCGGGAGGAGTAGATACGCAGTATTTT. The full variable domain, in which reference TRBV5-6 and TRBJ2-3 provide the parts outside the CDR3, is DAGVTQSPTHLIKTRGQQVTLRCSPKSGHDTVSWYQQALGQGPQFIFQYYEEEERQRGNFPDRFSGHQFPNYSSELNVNALLLGDSALYLCASSFRAGGVDTQYFGPGTRLTVL.

The chain employs TRBV18 and TRBJ2-7, with D perhaps being TRBD1 or TRBD2 (6 bases each). Germline CDR1 KGHSH, CDR2 LQKENI. Trimming stripped 3 bases from V and 4 bases from J, with 16 bases between. The CDR3 totals 15 residues. For the CDR3, the DNA is TGTGCCAGCTCACCCTCGGGGGCGGGTGAATACGAGCAGTACTTC. Amino acids: CASSPSGAGEYEQYF. Full variable domain (missing parts from reference TRBV18 and TRBJ2-7): NAGVMQNPRHLVRRRGQEARLRCSPMKGHSHVYWYRQLPEEGLKFMVYLQKENIIDESGMPKERFSAEFPKEGPSILRIQQVVRGDSAAYFCASSPSGAGEYEQYFGPGTRLTVT.

The chain joins TRBV6-5 to TRBJ1-2; D is perhaps TRBD1 (6 bases). V was trimmed by 6 bases and J by 8 bases, leaving 19 bases between them. Germline V gene sequence: CDR1 MNHEY, CDR2 SVGAGI. The CDR3 is 14 amino acids. CDR3 loop: CASRRDRFSGGYTF. CDR3 bases: TGTGCCAGCAGAAGAGACAGGTTTAGCGGGGGCTACACCTTC.

The genes are TRBV4-1 and TRBJ2-6; 7 nucleotides agree with TRBD1. Germline V gives CDR1 MGHRA, CDR2 YSYEKL. Unmatched junction bases numbered 10, after V lost 5 bases and J lost 0 bases. The CDR3 is 18 amino acids. CDR3 coding DNA: TGCGCCAGCAGCGCCCGACAGGGCCAAAGCTCTGGGGCCAACGTCCTGACTTTC. Its protein is CASSARQGQSSGANVLTF.

By frequency in the sample, this clone is medium-sized (0.01 to 0.1%). CDR3 protein: CASSYSGASGTEAFF. In nucleotides, the CDR3 is TGTGCCAGCAGTTATTCAGGGGCGTCGGGCACTGAAGCTTTCTTT. This chain joins TRBV2 and TRBJ1-1; D possibly corresponds to TRBD1 (6 bases). Germline assignment: CDR1 SNHLY and CDR2 FYNNEI. The CDR3 loop spans 15 amino acids. Trimming cost V 5 bases and J 4 bases, with 17 bases left between them.

This chain links TRBV7-3 with TRBJ1-2, with D perhaps matching TRBD1 (5 bases). CDR1 SGHTA and CDR2 FQGTGA come from the germline V gene. Trimming removed 1 base at V and 8 bases at J, with 17 bases between. This CDR3 comprises 15 residues. In nucleotides, the CDR3 is TGTGCCAGCAGCTTAAATCCGGGAGGGGTAGGGGGCTACACCTTC. The encoded protein is CASSLNPGGVGGYTF. The variable domain in full, completed from reference TRBV7-3 and TRBJ1-2, reads GAGVSQTPSNKVTEKGKYVELRCDPISGHTALYWYRQSLGQGPEFLIYFQGTGAADDSGLPNDRFFAVRPEGSVSTLKIQRTERGDSAVYLCASSLNPGGVGGYTFGSGTRLTVV.

The chain has TRBV11-2 and TRBJ1-1; possible D gene TRBD1, 5 bases. Germline V gene lookup returns CDR1 SGHAT and CDR2 FQNNGV. Trimming took 3 bases from V and 13 from J, leaving 18 bases between them. CDR3 length: 13 amino acids. The CDR3 loop reads CASSLGGNLMVFF. The CDR3 DNA sequence: TGTGCCAGCAGCTTGGGGGGGAACCTTATGGTTTTCTTT.